This T cell receptor (beta chain) was found in a study of blood T cells in healthy people across ages. General study findings and limits: Roughly linear age-related decline in beta diversity appeared, significant by age around 36.

This clonotype was seen ten or more times. The antigen is undetermined. Researchers collected about 9.1 milliliters of peripheral blood from every single donor. The CDR3 length is 15 residues. Looked up from germline, CDR1 is MDHEN and CDR2 is SYDVKM. The V and J ends lost 6 bases and 0 bases respectively, with 9 bases between them. Using a J-beta primer mix together with a sample-barcoded 5' primer, a second PCR was run for roughly 6 to 11 cycles. All cDNA molecules were each tagged by a template-switch adaptor with 12 random nucleotides. From the 5' RACE reads, TCRdb called clonotypes with MiXCR, one entry per CDR3 protein. The sample consists of approximately 850,000 distinct CDR3 sequences, around 45% of them appearing once.

Sample: blood. V usage is TRBV28 and J usage is TRBJ2-6; D possibly corresponds to TRBD2 (5 bases). This receptor was taken from a man in his sixties in good health. CDR3 DNA sequence: TGTGCCAGCAGGGGAGAGGGCTCTGGGGCCAACGTCCTGACTTTC. Translation: CASRGEGSGANVLTF.